This passage covers 13 T cell receptor beta chains from one sample sequenced in a study of T cell responses to AZD1222 COVID-19 vaccine. Data came from immunoSEQ multiplex PCR; TCRdb stores just in-frame clones and leaves some out. Here the sample spans 65,000 to 90,000 clones, approximately 89% being singletons. Sequencing used peripheral blood, obtained 28 days after the second AZD1222 dose. The source of these receptors is an adult who received the AZD1222 COVID-19 vaccine.

This chain joins TRBV7-2 and TRBJ2-7; D ambiguous. Trimming stripped 5 bases from V and 4 bases from J, with 12 bases between. Looked up from germline, CDR1 is SGHTA and CDR2 is FQGNSA. CDR3 length: 13 residues. The CDR3 is CASSKDERYEQYF. DNA for the CDR3: TGTGCCAGCAGCAAGGACGAAAGATACGAGCAGTACTTC.

The V and J genes are TRBV19 and TRBJ2-1; weak D call: TRBD1 (6 bases). Trimming removed 6 bases at V and 3 bases at J, with 9 bases between. Germline CDR1 reads LNHDA; CDR2 reads SQIVND (reference sequence). The CDR3 runs to 13 residues. As DNA, the CDR3 is TGTGCCAGTAGCATGGACAGCTACAATGAGCAGTTCTTC. It yields the protein CASSMDSYNEQFF.

This chain joins TRBV19 and TRBJ2-1; D gene uncertain. Trimming left V 1 base short and J 4 bases short, with 5 bases between. The CDR3 runs to 13 residues. Germline V gene sequence: CDR1 LNHDA, CDR2 SQIVND (reference sequence). CDR3 sequence reads: CASSIARYNEQFF. The CDR3 nucleotides read TGTGCCAGTAGTATAGCCCGGTACAATGAGCAGTTCTTC.

This rearrangement joins TRBV5-1 to TRBJ2-2; D is unclear. The CDR3 contains 14 residues. CDR1 is SGHRS and CDR2 is YFSETQ in the germline V gene. V dropped 3 bases and J dropped 5 bases, with 11 bases sitting between them. The CDR3 spells CASSYAEGTGELFF. The CDR3 bases are TGCGCCAGCAGCTATGCCGAAGGGACCGGGGAGCTGTTTTTT.

The genes are TRBV7-8 and TRBJ2-7; D is uncertain. The CDR3 covers 15 residues. The germline V gene has CDR1 SGHVS and CDR2 FQNEAQ. Trimming took off 1 base at V and 0 bases at J, with 10 bases between the two ends. The CDR3 region is CASSLELRSSYEQYV. In DNA, the CDR3 is TGTGCCAGCAGCTTAGAACTAAGGAGCTCCTACGAGCAGTACGTC.

The chain combines TRBV28 with TRBJ2-4; the D gene is possibly TRBD2 (5 bases). The CDR3 is 16 amino acids. Trimming took off 3 bases at V and 1 base at J, with 13 bases between the two ends. Germline V lookup: CDR1 MDHEN, CDR2 SYDVKM. This chain's CDR3 is CASSLVGSSAKNIQYF. CDR3 in DNA: TGTGCCAGCAGTTTGGTGGGGAGTTCGGCCAAAAACATTCAGTACTTC.

In nucleotides, the CDR3 is TGCGCCAGCAGCCAAGACCGGGACAGGGGGATATCGGACTATGGCTACACCTTC. Protein sequence: CASSQDRDRGISDYGYTF. The gene calls are TRBV4-1 and TRBJ1-2; TRBD1 agrees at 11 bases. The V gene end was trimmed by 0 bases and the J gene end by 3 bases; junction bases not matched to a gene: 9. This CDR3 region has 18 residues. Germline assignment: CDR1 MGHRA and CDR2 YSYEKL.

The genes are TRBV14 and TRBJ1-2; 9 bases line up with TRBD1. Looked up from germline, CDR1 is SGHDN and CDR2 is FVKESK. The J segment lost 8 bases and the V segment lost 4 bases, leaving 5 bases of the junction unmatched. The CDR3 covers 13 residues. This chain's CDR3 is CASSPLQGAGYTF. The DNA for the CDR3 is TGTGCCAGCAGCCCACTACAGGGGGCGGGCTACACCTTC.

The chain links TRBV19 to TRBJ2-3, with 10 bases matching TRBD2. With 3 bases clipped from V and 1 base from J, the junction kept 1 base outside the gene matches. The CDR3 is made up of 15 amino acids. CDR1 is LNHDA, CDR2 SQIVND, per germline (reference sequence). Here the CDR3 DNA reads TGTGCCAGTAGTATTCTAGCGGGGGGCACAGATACGCAGTATTTT. Protein product: CASSILAGGTDTQYF.

The V call is TRBV7-8, the J call TRBJ2-6; D remains ambiguous. Trimming took off 5 bases at V and 8 bases at J, with 4 bases between the two ends. Looked up from germline, CDR1 is SGHVS and CDR2 is FQNEAQ. This CDR3 region has 11 residues. Here the CDR3 DNA reads TGTGCCAGCAGCCCCACCAACGTCCTGACTTTC. The encoded protein is CASSPTNVLTF.

The V call is TRBV27, the J call TRBJ1-6; 7 bases are a match to TRBD1. Looked up from germline, CDR1 is MNHEY and CDR2 is SMNVEV (reference sequence). This CDR3 comprises 16 residues. V gave up 3 bases and J gave up 0 bases; unmatched junction bases: 2. The CDR3 nucleotides are TGTGCCAGCAGTTTCACAGGGGTCTCCTATAATTCACCCCTCCACTTT. As protein: CASSFTGVSYNSPLHF.

The gene calls are TRBV15 and TRBJ1-1, with 8 nucleotides matching TRBD1. The CDR3 is 15 amino acids. Germline CDR1 and CDR2: LNHNV and YYDKDF (reference sequence). J was trimmed by 7 bases and V by 4 bases; bases with no gene match: 11. The CDR3 sequence is CATSINLDRVNEAFF. The CDR3 bases are TGTGCCACCAGCATAAACTTGGACAGGGTGAATGAAGCTTTCTTT.

The chain is built from TRBV14 and TRBJ2-3; D gene uncertain. Trimming left V 4 bases short and J 6 bases short, with 8 bases between. Germline CDR1 is SGHDN and CDR2 is FVKESK. The CDR3 extends over 12 amino acids. The DNA of the CDR3 is TGTGCCAGCAGCCTGACCGGGGATACGCAGTATTTT. This codes for CASSLTGDTQYF.